This paragraph covers one TCR beta chain sequence. What it binds is not known. The CDR3 consists of 13 residues. V was trimmed by 1 base and J by 4 bases, leaving 5 bases between them. Germline lookup yields CDR1 SGHNT and CDR2 YYREEE (reference sequence). TCR alpha and TCR beta cDNA libraries with sample barcodes and UMIs came from 5'RACE using constant-segment primers. TCRdb reanalysed the 5' RACE reads using MiXCR and keeps one entry per CDR3 protein. The sample lists under 250,000 distinct CDR3 sequences; around 30% were seen once. The sample belongs to a study of T-cell memory formation after mild COVID-19. Study results and caveats: Later expanders leaned toward CD4+, whereas clones contracting from day 15 to 85 were balanced CD4/CD8.

Material: PBMCs or a T cell subset sorted from them (not recorded which). V usage is TRBV5-4 and J usage is TRBJ2-2; no reliable D call. This clonotype was obtained from an adult woman who had mild COVID-19 (a few samples of this study predate the infection). Cell type and time point are not known. The CDR3 DNA follows: TGTGCCAGCAGCTTGTTTGGCACCGGGGAGCTGTTTTTT. This gives the protein CASSLFGTGELFF.